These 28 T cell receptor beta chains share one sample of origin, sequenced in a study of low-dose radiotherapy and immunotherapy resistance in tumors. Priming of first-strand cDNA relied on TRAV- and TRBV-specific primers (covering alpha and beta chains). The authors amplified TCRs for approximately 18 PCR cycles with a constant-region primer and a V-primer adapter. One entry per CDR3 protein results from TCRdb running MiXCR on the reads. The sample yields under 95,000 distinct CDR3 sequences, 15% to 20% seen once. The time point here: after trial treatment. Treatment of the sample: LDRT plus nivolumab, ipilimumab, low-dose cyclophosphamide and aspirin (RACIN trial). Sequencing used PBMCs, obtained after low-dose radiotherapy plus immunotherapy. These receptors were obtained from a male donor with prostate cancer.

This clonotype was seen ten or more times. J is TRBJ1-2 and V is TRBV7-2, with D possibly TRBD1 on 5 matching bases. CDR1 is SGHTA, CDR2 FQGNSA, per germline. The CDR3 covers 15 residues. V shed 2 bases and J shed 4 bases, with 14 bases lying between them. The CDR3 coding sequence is TGTGCCAGCAGCTTATATAGGGGCGCGGGCTATGGCTACACCTTC. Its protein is CASSLYRGAGYGYTF.

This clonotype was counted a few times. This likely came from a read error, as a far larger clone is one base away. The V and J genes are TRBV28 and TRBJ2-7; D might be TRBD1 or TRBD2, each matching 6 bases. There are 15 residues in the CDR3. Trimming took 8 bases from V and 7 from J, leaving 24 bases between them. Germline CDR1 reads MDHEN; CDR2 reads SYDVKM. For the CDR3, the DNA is TGTGCCAGCCGTCTCCCCGGGGGCTCCTACAATGAGCAGTACTTC. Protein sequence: CASRLPGGSYNEQYF. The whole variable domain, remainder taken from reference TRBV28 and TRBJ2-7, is DVKVTQSSRYLVKRTGEKVFLECVQDMDHENMFWYRQDPGLGLRLIYFSYDVKMKEKGDIPEGYSVSREKKERFSLILESASTNQTSMYLCASRLPGGSYNEQYFGPGTRLTVT.

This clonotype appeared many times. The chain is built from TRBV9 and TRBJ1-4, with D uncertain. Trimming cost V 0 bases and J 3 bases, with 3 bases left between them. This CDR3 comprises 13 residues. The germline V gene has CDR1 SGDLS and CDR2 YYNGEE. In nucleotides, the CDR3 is TGTGCCAGCAGCGTAGACGCTAATGAAAAACTGTTTTTT. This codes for CASSVDANEKLFF.

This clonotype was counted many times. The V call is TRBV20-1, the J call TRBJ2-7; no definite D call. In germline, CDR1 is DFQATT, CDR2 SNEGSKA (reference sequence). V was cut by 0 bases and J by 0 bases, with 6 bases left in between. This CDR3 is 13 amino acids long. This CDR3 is CSAREPYSYEQYF. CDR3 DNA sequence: TGCAGTGCTAGAGAGCCCTACTCCTACGAGCAGTACTTC.

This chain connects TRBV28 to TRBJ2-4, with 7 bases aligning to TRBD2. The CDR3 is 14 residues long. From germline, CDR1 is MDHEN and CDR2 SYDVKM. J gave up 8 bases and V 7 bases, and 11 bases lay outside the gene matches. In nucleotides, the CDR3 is TGTGCCAGCAATAGGCTGGGCGGGGGTGACATTCAGTACTTC. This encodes CASNRLGGGDIQYF.

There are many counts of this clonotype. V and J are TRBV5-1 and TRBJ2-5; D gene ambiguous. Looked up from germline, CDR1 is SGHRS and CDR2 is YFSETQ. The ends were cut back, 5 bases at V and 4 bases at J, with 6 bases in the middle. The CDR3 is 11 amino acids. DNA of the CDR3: TGCGCCAGCAGAGATGGAGAGACCCAGTACTTC. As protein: CASRDGETQYF.

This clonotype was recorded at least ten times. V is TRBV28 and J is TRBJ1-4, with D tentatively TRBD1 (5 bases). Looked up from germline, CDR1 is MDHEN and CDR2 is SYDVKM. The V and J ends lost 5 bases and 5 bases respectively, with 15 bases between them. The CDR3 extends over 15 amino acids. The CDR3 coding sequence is TGTGCCAGCAGTCTAGGGGTCCGGGCCAATGAAAAACTGTTTTTT. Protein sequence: CASSLGVRANEKLFF.

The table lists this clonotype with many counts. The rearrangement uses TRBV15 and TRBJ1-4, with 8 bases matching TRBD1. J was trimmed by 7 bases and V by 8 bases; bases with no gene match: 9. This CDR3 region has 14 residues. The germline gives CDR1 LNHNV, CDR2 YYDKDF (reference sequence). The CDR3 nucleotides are TGTGCCACCCAAAAGGACAGGGTTAGTGAAAAACTGTTTTTT. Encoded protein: CATQKDRVSEKLFF.

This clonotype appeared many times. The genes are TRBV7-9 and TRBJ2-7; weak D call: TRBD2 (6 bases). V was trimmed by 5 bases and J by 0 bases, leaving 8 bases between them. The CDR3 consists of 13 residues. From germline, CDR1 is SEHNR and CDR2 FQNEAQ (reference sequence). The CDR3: CASSPGLSYEQYF. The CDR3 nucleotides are TGTGCCAGCAGCCCGGGACTCTCCTACGAGCAGTACTTC. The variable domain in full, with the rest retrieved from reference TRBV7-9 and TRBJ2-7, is DTGVSQNPRHKITKRGQNVTFRCDPISEHNRLYWYRQTLGQGPEFLTYFQNEAQLEKSRLLSDRFSAERPKGSFSTLEIQRTEQGDSAMYLCASSPGLSYEQYFGPGTRLTVT.

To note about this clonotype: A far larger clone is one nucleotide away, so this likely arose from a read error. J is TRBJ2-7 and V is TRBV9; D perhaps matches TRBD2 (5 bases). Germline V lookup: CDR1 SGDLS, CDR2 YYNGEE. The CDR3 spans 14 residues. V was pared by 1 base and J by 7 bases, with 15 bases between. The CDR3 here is CASSVLPAGDEQYF. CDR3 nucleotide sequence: TGTGCCAGCAGCGTACTCCCCGCGGGCGATGAGCAGTACTTC.

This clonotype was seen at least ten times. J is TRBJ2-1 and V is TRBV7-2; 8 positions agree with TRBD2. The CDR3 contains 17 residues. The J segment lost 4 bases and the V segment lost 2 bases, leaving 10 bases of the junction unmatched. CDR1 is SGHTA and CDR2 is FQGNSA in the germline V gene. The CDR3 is CASSLRRSAGAYNEQFF. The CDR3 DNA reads TGTGCCAGCAGCTTACGTCGTTCAGCGGGAGCTTACAATGAGCAGTTCTTC. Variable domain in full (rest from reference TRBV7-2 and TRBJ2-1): GAGVSQSPSNKVTEKGKDVELRCDPISGHTALYWYRQSLGQGLEFLIYFQGNSAPDKSGLPSDRFSAERTGGSVSTLTIQRTQQEDSAVYLCASSLRRSAGAYNEQFFGPGTRLTVL.

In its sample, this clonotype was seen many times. As DNA, the CDR3 is TGTGCCAGTAGTAATATAGCGGGAGGCTCCTACAATGAGCAGTTCTTC. It yields the protein CASSNIAGGSYNEQFF. This chain uses TRBV19 with TRBJ2-1, with 10 bases identical to TRBD2. The germline gives CDR1 LNHDA, CDR2 SQIVND (reference sequence). The V gene end was trimmed by 4 bases and the J gene end by 0 bases; junction bases not matched to a gene: 3. The CDR3 is 16 amino acids.

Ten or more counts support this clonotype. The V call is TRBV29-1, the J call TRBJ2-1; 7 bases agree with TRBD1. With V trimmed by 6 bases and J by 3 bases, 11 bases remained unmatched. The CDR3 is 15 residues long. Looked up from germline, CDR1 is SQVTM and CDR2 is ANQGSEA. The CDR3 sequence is CSVSLPGQIYNEQFF. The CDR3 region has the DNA TGCAGCGTGAGCTTACCGGGACAGATCTACAATGAGCAGTTCTTC.

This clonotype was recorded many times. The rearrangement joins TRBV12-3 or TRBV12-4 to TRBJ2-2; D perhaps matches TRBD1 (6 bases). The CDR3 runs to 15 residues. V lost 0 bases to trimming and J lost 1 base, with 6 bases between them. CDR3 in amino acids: CASSLAGQNTGELFF. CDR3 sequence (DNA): TGTGCCAGCAGTTTAGCGGGACAGAACACCGGGGAGCTGTTTTTT.

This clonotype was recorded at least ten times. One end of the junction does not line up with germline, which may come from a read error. The CDR3 DNA follows: TGTGCCAGCACTTTATTTGGGGGGTTCACAGATACGCAGTATTTT. This codes for CASTLFGGFTDTQYF. The chain uses TRBV12-3 or TRBV12-4 and TRBJ2-3, with D possibly matching TRBD2 (6 bases). The CDR3 is 15 amino acids.

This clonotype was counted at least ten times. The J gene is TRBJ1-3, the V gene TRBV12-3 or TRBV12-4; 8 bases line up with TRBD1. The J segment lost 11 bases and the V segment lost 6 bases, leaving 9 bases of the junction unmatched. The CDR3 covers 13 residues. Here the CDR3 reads CASRPGTGGSIYF. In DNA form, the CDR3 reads TGTGCCAGCAGGCCAGGGACAGGAGGTTCCATATATTTT.

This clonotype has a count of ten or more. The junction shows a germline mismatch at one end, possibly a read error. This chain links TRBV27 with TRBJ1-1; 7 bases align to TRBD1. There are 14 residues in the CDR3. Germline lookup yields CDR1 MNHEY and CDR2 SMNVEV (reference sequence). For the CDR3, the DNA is TGTGCCAGCAGTTTGTCACAGGGGAACGCTGAAGCTTTCTTT. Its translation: CASSLSQGNAEAFF.

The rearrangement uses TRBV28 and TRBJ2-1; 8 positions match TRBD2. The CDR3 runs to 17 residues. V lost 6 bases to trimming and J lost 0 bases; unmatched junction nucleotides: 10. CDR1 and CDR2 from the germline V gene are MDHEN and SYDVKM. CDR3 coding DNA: TGTGCCAGCAGCCCTCGGGCTAGCGGGTACTCCTACAATGAGCAGTTCTTC. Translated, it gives CASSPRASGYSYNEQFF.

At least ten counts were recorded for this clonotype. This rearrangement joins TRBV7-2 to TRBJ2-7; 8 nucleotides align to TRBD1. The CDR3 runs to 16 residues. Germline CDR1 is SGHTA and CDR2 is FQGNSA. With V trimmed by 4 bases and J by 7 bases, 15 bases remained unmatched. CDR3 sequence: CASSSRAGGAFEEQYF. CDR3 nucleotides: TGTGCCAGCAGCTCCAGGGCAGGGGGCGCGTTTGAAGAGCAGTACTTC.

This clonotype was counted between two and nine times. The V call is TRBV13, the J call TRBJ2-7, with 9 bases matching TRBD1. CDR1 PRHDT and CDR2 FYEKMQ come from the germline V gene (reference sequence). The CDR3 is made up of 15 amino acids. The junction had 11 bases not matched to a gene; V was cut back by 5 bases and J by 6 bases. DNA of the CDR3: TGTGCCAGCAGCCAAACTAGGACAGGGGAGGGCGAGCAGTACTTC. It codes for CASSQTRTGEGEQYF.

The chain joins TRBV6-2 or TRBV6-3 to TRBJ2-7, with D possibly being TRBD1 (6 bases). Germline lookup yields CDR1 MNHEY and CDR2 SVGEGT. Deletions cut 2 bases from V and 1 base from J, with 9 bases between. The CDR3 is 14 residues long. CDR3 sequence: CASSYAQGSYEQYF. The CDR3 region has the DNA TGTGCCAGCAGTTACGCTCAGGGGTCCTACGAGCAGTACTTC.

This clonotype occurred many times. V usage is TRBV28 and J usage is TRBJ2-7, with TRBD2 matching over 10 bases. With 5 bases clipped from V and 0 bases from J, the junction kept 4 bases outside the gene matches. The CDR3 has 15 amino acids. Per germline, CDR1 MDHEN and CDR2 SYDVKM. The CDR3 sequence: CASSPGTSDSYEQYF. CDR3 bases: TGTGCCAGCAGTCCCGGGACTAGCGACTCCTACGAGCAGTACTTC.

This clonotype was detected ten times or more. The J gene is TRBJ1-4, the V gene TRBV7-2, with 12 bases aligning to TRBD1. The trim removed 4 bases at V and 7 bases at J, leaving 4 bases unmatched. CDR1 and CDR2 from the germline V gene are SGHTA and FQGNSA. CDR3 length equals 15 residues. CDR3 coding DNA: TGTGCCAGCAGCTCGCCGGGACAGGGGGCTGAAAAACTGTTTTTT. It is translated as CASSSPGQGAEKLFF.

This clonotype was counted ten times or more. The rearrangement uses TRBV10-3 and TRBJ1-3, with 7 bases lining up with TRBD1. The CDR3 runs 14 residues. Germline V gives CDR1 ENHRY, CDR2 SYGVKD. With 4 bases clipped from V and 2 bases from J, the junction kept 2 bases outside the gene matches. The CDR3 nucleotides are TGTGCCATCAGTGGACAGGGAACTGGAAACACCATATATTTT. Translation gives CAISGQGTGNTIYF.

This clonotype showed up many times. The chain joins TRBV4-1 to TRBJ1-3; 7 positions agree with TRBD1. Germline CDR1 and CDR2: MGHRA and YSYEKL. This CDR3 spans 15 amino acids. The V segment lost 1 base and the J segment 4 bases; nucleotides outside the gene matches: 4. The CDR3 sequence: CASSQASGQGNTIYF. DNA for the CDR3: TGCGCCAGCAGCCAAGCCTCGGGACAGGGAAACACCATATATTTT.

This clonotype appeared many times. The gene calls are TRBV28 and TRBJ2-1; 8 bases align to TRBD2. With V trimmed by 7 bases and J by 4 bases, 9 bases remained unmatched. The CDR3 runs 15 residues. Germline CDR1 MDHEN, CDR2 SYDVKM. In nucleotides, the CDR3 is TGTGCCAGCAATTCACGGGAGGGGGAGTACAATGAGCAGTTCTTC. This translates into CASNSREGEYNEQFF.

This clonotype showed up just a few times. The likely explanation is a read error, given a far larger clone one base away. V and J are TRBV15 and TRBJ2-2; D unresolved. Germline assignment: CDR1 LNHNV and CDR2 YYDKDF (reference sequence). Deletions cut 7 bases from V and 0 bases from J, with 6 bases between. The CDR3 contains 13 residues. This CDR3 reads CATIPPNTGELFF. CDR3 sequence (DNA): TGTGCCACCATTCCCCCGAACACCGGGGAGCTGTTTTTT.

As DNA, the CDR3 is TGTGCCAGCTCACCAATCACAGGGGCCTACGAGCAGTACTTC. Translated: CASSPITGAYEQYF. This chain links TRBV18 with TRBJ2-7, with 7 bases identical to TRBD1. Germline assignment: CDR1 KGHSH and CDR2 LQKENI. The CDR3 is made up of 14 amino acids. Trimming removed 2 bases from V and 2 bases from J; junction bases left unmatched: 3.